This TCR beta chain was retrieved from a study of T cell changes during pregnancy in multiple sclerosis. Germline V gene data show CDR1 as WNHNN and CDR2 as SYGVQD (reference sequence). The CDR3 sequence is 13 residues long. V was pared by 3 bases and J by 11 bases, with 9 bases of the junction left unmatched. The method was immunoSEQ multiplex PCR; TCRdb's version includes in-frame clones alone and lacks a portion of them. The sample has around 120,000 clones; approximately 89% are singletons. The clonotype originates from a female donor with multiple sclerosis, enrolled in a pregnancy study. Sequencing was performed on peripheral blood, taken after pregnancy. The rearrangement links TRBV10-1 to TRBJ1-1, with 7 nucleotides matching TRBD1. The CDR3 DNA follows: TGCGCCAGCAGTGACCCCTCGACAGGGAGGGCTTTCTTT. Protein product: CASSDPSTGRAFF.